What follows is one TCR beta chain and its context. Its antigen is unidentified. These data originate in a study of CD8+ T cells in alopecia areata. Study results and limitations: Sequencing of scalp samples also includes resident alphabeta T cells from normal skin. Higher clonality than in normal scalp was seen in lesional scalp, especially alopecia totalis/universalis.

Extraction and reverse transcription of RNA yielded cDNA as the sequencing template. TCRdb keeps only in-frame clones here, not all; method: immunoSEQ multiplex PCR. The sample consists of approximately 98,000 clones, 55% to 70% of them appearing once. Starting from PBMCs, sorting isolated CD4+ and CD8+ T cells. Germline V gives CDR1 SEHNR, CDR2 FQNEAQ (reference sequence). The CDR3 consists of 13 residues. The V and J ends lost 7 bases and 6 bases respectively, with 16 bases between them. The J gene is TRBJ2-7, the V gene TRBV7-9, with D tentatively TRBD2 (5 bases). The sample comprised NKG2D-low CD8+ T cells sorted from blood. The receptor was isolated from a human donor with alopecia areata. The CDR3 protein is CASNPTGIGEQYF. In nucleotides, the CDR3 is TGTGCCAGCAATCCGACGGGGATTGGCGAGCAGTACTTC.